The 18 T cell receptor beta chains below come from one sample, sequenced in a study of CXCR3-negative and CXCR3-positive naive CD8 T cells. UMI-labeled 5' RACE TRB cDNA libraries were prepared from the cells. Using the 5' RACE reads, TCRdb records one entry per CDR3 protein without DNA. Recorded for this sample: approximately 120,000 distinct CDR3 sequences. Their cognate antigens are unknown. Notes on the study in general: Hydrophobicity was higher for TRB CDR3s found in CXCR3-positive naive cells than in CXCR3-negative naive cells.

Source material: naive CXCR3+ CD8+ T cells from blood. Subset given: CD45RO-CCR7+CD27+CD95- naive CD8+ T cells expressing CXCR3 (TNR3+). These receptors were taken from a human donor in good health. Some clones in this sample may be carry-over from other donors' samples.

The rearrangement joins TRBV7-8 to TRBJ2-5; no DNA is available, so the TRBD2 call from TCRdb remains unchecked. This CDR3 is 18 amino acids long. Germline V lookup: CDR1 SGHVS, CDR2 FQNEAQ. The chain's CDR3 is CASSLVSAGGLNLKTQYF.

This chain joins TRBV27 and TRBJ2-3; TCRdb selects TRBD1, and the lack of DNA leaves this call unchecked. The CDR3 loop spans 15 amino acids. The V gene's germline CDR1 is MNHEY and CDR2 SMNVEV (reference sequence). CDR3 in amino acids: CASSLIGQGPDTQYF.

This CDR3 is CASSPTSGGTYQETQYF. This chain links TRBV3-1 with TRBJ2-5; the D call of TRBD2 rests on TCRdb alone, since no DNA is present to check it. Germline V gene sequence: CDR1 LGHDT, CDR2 YNNKEL (reference sequence). CDR3 size: 17 residues.

This CDR3 reads CASSYSPLAGGTTGELFF. The chain carries TRBV6-6 and TRBJ2-2; there is no DNA to check the TCRdb D call of TRBD2. Germline values: CDR1 MNHNY, CDR2 SVGAGI (reference sequence). The CDR3 runs 18 residues.

The chain has TRBV5-1 and TRBJ2-1; TCRdb reports TRBD1, a call that lacks DNA to check it against. This CDR3 has 17 amino acids. Germline V lookup: CDR1 SGHRS, CDR2 YFSETQ. The CDR3 spells CASRNLGRDRGPYEQFF.

The chain recombines TRBV14 with TRBJ2-2. The CDR3 consists of 13 residues. Germline V gene lookup returns CDR1 SGHDN and CDR2 FVKESK. The CDR3 spells CASSQVATGELFF.

The chain is built from TRBV5-1 and TRBJ2-3. Germline assignment: CDR1 SGHRS and CDR2 YFSETQ. The CDR3 covers 12 residues. CDR3 residues: CASSDFEDTQYF.

CDR3 residues: CASSQGADQETQYF. The rearrangement links TRBV4-1 to TRBJ2-5. The CDR3 is made up of 14 amino acids. CDR1 and CDR2 (germline): MGHRA, YSYEKL.

The V and J genes are TRBV7-9 and TRBJ2-1; no DNA is available, so the TRBD2 call from TCRdb remains unchecked. The germline V gene has CDR1 SEHNR and CDR2 FQNEAQ (reference sequence). This CDR3 has 16 amino acids. The CDR3 reads CASSSTKAGVGNEQFF.

This chain uses TRBV27 with TRBJ2-5; the TCRdb D gene call, TRBD1, has no DNA to confirm it. This CDR3 comprises 15 residues. CDR1 MNHEY and CDR2 SMNVEV come from the germline V gene (reference sequence). CDR3: CASSPGQGPGETQYF.

The chain recombines TRBV29-1 with TRBJ2-5; the D call of TRBD1 rests on TCRdb alone, since no DNA is present to check it. The germline gives CDR1 SQVTM, CDR2 ANQGSEA. The CDR3 has 13 amino acids. CDR3 in amino acids: CSAQQGIGETQYF.

This chain connects TRBV12-3 or TRBV12-4 to TRBJ2-7. The CDR3 totals 12 residues. CDR3 protein: CASSFGSYGQYF.

The V and J genes are TRBV4-2 and TRBJ1-2. CDR1 is LGHNA and CDR2 is YNFKEQ in the germline V gene. The CDR3 loop spans 14 amino acids. The CDR3 sequence is CASSPLTGNYGYTF.

The V gene is TRBV20-1, the J gene TRBJ2-7. CDR3 length equals 14 residues. Germline V gene data show CDR1 as DFQATT and CDR2 as SNEGSKA (reference sequence). The CDR3: CSASWGLVGYEQYF.

The chain combines TRBV6-1 with TRBJ2-3. Germline CDR1 and CDR2: MNHNS and SASEGT. The CDR3 is 14 residues long. The chain's CDR3 is CASSVRVGTDTQYF.

The V and J genes are TRBV7-9 and TRBJ2-1; TCRdb picks TRBD1, but there is no DNA to check that call. Germline values: CDR1 SEHNR, CDR2 FQNEAQ (reference sequence). The CDR3 covers 15 residues. The CDR3 region is CATYPGTNPYNEQFF.

The gene calls are TRBV20-1 and TRBJ2-1. Germline V gene sequence: CDR1 DFQATT, CDR2 SNEGSKA (reference sequence). The CDR3 is 14 amino acids. The CDR3 is CSAIGLSSYNEQFF.

The rearrangement links TRBV12-3 or TRBV12-4 to TRBJ1-5. The CDR3 is 16 residues long. The CDR3 spells CASGSIGGEGNQPQHF.